Given below is one T cell receptor beta chain in context. This sample was included in a study of blood T cell repertoires in COVID-19. Turning to the study itself: There were acute and convalescent COVID-19 samples, and they came from the United States, Italy and Spain. The analysed material was cDNA or gDNA that came from T cells, B-cell-depleted T cells, or PBMCs.

The CDR3 length is 14 residues. In germline, CDR1 is SGDLS, CDR2 YYNGEE. Trimming removed 4 bases from V and 6 bases from J; junction bases left unmatched: 6. TCRdb's copy holds only in-frame clones and misses some; the assay was immunoSEQ multiplex PCR. The sample consists of hundreds of thousands of clones, 88% of them appearing once. This sequence joins TRBV9 and TRBJ2-3, with 9 bases lining up with TRBD1. The receptor was isolated from a man in his forties or fifties with acute or convalescent COVID-19. The source material was peripheral blood. The CDR3 loop is CASSQGQGADTQYF. The CDR3 coding sequence is TGTGCCAGCAGCCAGGGACAGGGAGCGGATACGCAGTATTTT.